This entry is about one T cell receptor beta chain. Its target is not known. The read is 3 residues too short to cover the CDR3 end, so that end is filled in from the germline J gene. Deletions cut 0 bases from V and 3 bases from J, with 9 bases between. Germline-derived CDR1 and CDR2 are SGHRS and YFSETQ. This CDR3 spans 15 amino acids. This entry is derived from a study of T cells in women clearing cervical HPV infection. Background on the study: Cases' blood sampling followed lesion detection by median about 21 weeks (90 to 200).

Findings and caveats of the study: Richness differences could reflect unmeasured T-cell content per sample. Controls had more TRBV6-7 (approximately 0.15%) than cases (about 0.11%).

Profiled with immunoSEQ multiplex PCR; TCRdb holds only in-frame clones, not every one. Its table records almost 20,000 clones. The rearrangement joins TRBV5-1 to TRBJ2-2; D unresolved. This sequence originates from a woman aged 18 to 75 with a cervical HPV16 infection that either progressed to CIN3+ or cleared (not recorded which). Sequences were obtained from blood buffy coat. The CDR3 bases that were read are TGCGCCAGCAGCTTGGCCATGAGCGACACCGGGGAG. This encodes CASSLAMSDTGE. The whole CDR3 protein is CASSLAMSDTGELFF. The entire variable domain, with the rest obtained from reference TRBV5-1 and TRBJ2-2, is as follows: KAGVTQTPRYLIKTRGQQVTLSCSPISGHRSVSWYQQTPGQGLQFLFEYFSETQRNKGNFPGRFSGRQFSNSRSEMNVSTLELGDSALYLCASSLAMSDTGELFFGEGSRLTVL.